Reported below is one T cell receptor (beta chain). The data were obtained in a study of CD8 T cells in Susac syndrome. cDNA came from 0.5 to 1 ug RNA primed by random hexamers. One entry per CDR3 protein results from TCRdb running MiXCR on the immunoSEQ multiplex PCR reads. The table lists about 180,000 distinct CDR3 sequences, roughly 94% of them singletons, with 0.099% in the top ten. Germline V CDR1 and CDR2: SGDLS, YYNGEE. With 0 bases removed from V and 7 bases from J, the gap between germline ends came to 13 bases. The CDR3 runs 15 residues. This sequence originates from a human donor with Susac syndrome. The V call is TRBV9, the J call TRBJ2-2; D is unresolved. Sequenced input: CD4+ T cells from PBMCs. CDR3 amino acids: CASSVGPFPSGELFF. The CDR3 coding sequence is TGTGCCAGCAGCGTAGGCCCTTTTCCCAGCGGGGAGCTGTTTTTT.